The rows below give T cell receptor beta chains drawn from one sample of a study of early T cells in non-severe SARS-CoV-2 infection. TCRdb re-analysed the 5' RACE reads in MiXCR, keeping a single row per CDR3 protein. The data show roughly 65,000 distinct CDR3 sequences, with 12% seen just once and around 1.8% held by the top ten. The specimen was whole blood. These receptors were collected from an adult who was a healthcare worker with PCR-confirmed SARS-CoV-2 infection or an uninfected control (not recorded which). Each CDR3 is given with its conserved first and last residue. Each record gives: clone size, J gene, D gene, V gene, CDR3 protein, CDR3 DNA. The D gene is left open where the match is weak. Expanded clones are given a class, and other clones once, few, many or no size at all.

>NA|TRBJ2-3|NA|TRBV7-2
CASRGLGSSTDTQYF
TGTGCCAGCAGGGGTTTGGGCAGCTCCACAGATACGCAGTATTTT
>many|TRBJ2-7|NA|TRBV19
CATSQYARYEQYF
TGTGCCACCTCACAATACGCCCGTTACGAGCAGTACTTC
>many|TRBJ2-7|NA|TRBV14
CASSRGRPPYEQYF
TGTGCCAGCAGCCGGGGGAGACCTCCCTACGAGCAGTACTTC
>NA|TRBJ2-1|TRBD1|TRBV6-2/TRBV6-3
CASRTPGQGSNEQFF
TGTGCCAGCAGAACCCCGGGACAGGGGTCCAATGAGCAGTTCTTC
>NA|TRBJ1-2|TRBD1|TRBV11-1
CASSTSGGDYGYTF
TGTGCCAGCAGCACCTCAGGGGGCGACTATGGCTACACCTTC
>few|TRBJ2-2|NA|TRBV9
CASSQRNTGELFF
TGTGCCAGCAGCCAGAGGAACACCGGGGAGCTGTTTTTT
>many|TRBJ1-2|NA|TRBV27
CASSFQPLGSGYTF
TGTGCCAGCAGTTTCCAACCCCTTGGCAGTGGCTACACCTTC
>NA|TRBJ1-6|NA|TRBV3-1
CASGGSNSPLHF
TGTGCCAGCGGGGGGAGTAATTCACCCCTCCACTTT
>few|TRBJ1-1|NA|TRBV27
CASSYQGWDTEAFF
TGTGCCAGCAGTTATCAGGGTTGGGACACTGAAGCTTTCTTT
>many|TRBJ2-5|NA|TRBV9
CATSLTPEETQYF
TGTGCCACCTCCTTAACCCCCGAAGAGACCCAGTACTTC
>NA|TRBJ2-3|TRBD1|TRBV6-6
CASSYDRGADTQYF
TGTGCCAGCAGTTACGACAGGGGGGCAGATACGCAGTATTTT
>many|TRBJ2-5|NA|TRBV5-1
CASTPTGGNSYQETQYF
TGCGCCAGCACCCCTACTGGGGGGAACTCGTACCAAGAGACCCAGTACTTC
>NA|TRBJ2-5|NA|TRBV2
CASSALGGAETQYF
TGTGCCAGCAGTGCCCTAGGGGGGGCTGAGACCCAGTACTTC
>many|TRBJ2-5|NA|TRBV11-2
CASSLDGRKETQYF
TGTGCCAGCAGCTTAGACGGCAGAAAAGAGACCCAGTACTTC
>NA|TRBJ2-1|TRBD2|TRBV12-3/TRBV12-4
CASSLLKRGGTNEQFF
TGTGCCAGCAGTCTCCTCAAGCGGGGGGGTACCAATGAGCAGTTCTTC
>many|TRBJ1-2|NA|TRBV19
CASSILSTDPGYTF
TGTGCCAGTAGTATCCTCTCGACCGATCCTGGCTACACCTTC